These 21 T cell receptor beta chains were all obtained from the same sample, sequenced in a study of tumor-infiltrating lymphocytes in primary liver carcinoma (dated by TCRdb to about 2017). Without any cell sorting, total RNA and DNA were co-extracted from around 18-30 mg of bulk tissue using the AllPrep DNA/RNA mini kit. TCRdb records Illumina HiSeq 2500 as the sequencer. Starting from 500 to 600 ng total RNA, TCRbeta-specific cDNA was produced by reverse transcription with a constant-region primer and ProtoScript II reverse transcriptase. Three nested multiplex PCR rounds, following a slightly modified ARM-PCR procedure, were used to build the TCRbeta libraries. The first two PCR rounds used multiplex TRBV1-TRBV30 forward primers with a Cbeta reverse primer, each for approximately 11 cycles. TCRdb handled the public reads itself, with Q25 trimming in fastp and clone calling in MiXCR, and kept productive beta chains. Entries that share a CDR3 protein sequence are merged under the most common genes and DNA. A total of almost 45,000 distinct CDR3 sequences appear in this sample, approximately 82% of them only once. The ten largest clonotypes hold 35% to 45% of the sample.

The sample comprised tumor-adjacent normal liver tissue. Source of these receptors: a woman under 40 with primary liver carcinoma and hepatitis B virus infection.

Comments on this clonotype: Likely a read error: the CDR3 ends without its conserved phenylalanine or tryptophan. This sequence joins TRBV29-1 and TRBJ2-3; 9 bases are shared with TRBD2. The CDR3 runs 13 residues. CDR1 and CDR2 (germline): SQVTM, ANQGSEA. Trimming cost V 5 bases and J 5 bases; bases outside gene matches: 5. The DNA for the CDR3 is TGCAGCGTTACTGCGGGAGGGGAAGATACGCAGTATTTA. This translates into CSVTAGGEDTQYL.

With respect to this clonotype: Since no conserved phenylalanine or tryptophan closes the CDR3, a read error is the likely cause. V gene TRBV5-6 combines with J gene TRBJ2-6, with D possibly being TRBD1 (5 bases). The CDR3 extends over 17 amino acids. Germline V lookup: CDR1 SGHDT, CDR2 YYEEEE. The V and J ends lost 4 bases and 0 bases respectively, with 14 bases between them. The CDR3 spells CASSQDSNFSGANVLTS. The CDR3 DNA reads as TGTGCCAGCAGCCAAGACAGCAACTTCTCTGGGGCCAACGTCCTGACTTCC.

As for this clonotype: Its ends do not fully match the called genes, so a read error is possible. The chain employs TRBV9 and TRBJ2-5; tentatively, D is TRBD1 or TRBD2 (7 bases each). The germline V gene has CDR1 SGDLS and CDR2 YYNGEE. This CDR3 has 15 amino acids. The CDR3 DNA sequence: TGTGTCAGCAGCGTATGGACTAGGGGGCGAGAGACCCAGTACTTC. It specifies CVSSVWTRGRETQYF.

Notes on this clonotype: Germline and junction disagree at one end, which may indicate a read error. J is TRBJ2-3 and V is TRBV4-3, with 7 nucleotides matching TRBD2. From germline, CDR1 is LGHNA and CDR2 YSLEER. The CDR3 spans 17 residues. This CDR3 is CTSSRGNGATSTDTQYF. CDR3 nucleotide sequence: TGCACCAGCAGCCGAGGTAATGGAGCGACTAGCACGGATACGCAGTATTTT.

As to this clonotype: A much larger clone sits a single nucleotide away, making a read error possible. The J gene is TRBJ2-7, the V gene TRBV11-2, with D perhaps assigned TRBD1 or TRBD2 (6 bases each). The CDR3 is made up of 12 amino acids. Germline assignment: CDR1 SGHAT and CDR2 FQNNGV. CDR3 bases: TGTGCCAGCAGTCCCGGGGGCTACGAGGAGTACTTC. The encoded protein is CASSPGGYEEYF.

Many counts were recorded for this clonotype. The chain is built from TRBV4-1 and TRBJ2-1; the D is unclear. V was trimmed by 5 bases and J by 5 bases, leaving 10 bases between them. The CDR3 has 13 amino acids. Germline V lookup: CDR1 MGHRA, CDR2 YSYEKL. CDR3 amino acids: CASSLDYHNEQFF. CDR3 in DNA: TGCGCCAGCAGCTTAGATTACCACAATGAGCAGTTCTTC.

On this clonotype: The junction departs from the called germline gene at one end, perhaps through a read error. The V call is TRBV11-1, the J call TRBJ2-7; D is unclear. From germline, CDR1 is SGHAT and CDR2 FQDESV (reference sequence). The CDR3 totals 14 residues. The CDR3 loop is CARSYVVLTYEQYF. The CDR3 nucleotides are TGTGCCAGAAGCTACGTGGTTTTAACCTACGAGCAGTACTTC.

With regard to this clonotype: A junction end diverges from the germline sequence, so it may reflect a read error. The chain links TRBV4-2 to TRBJ2-7, with 8 positions matching TRBD2. Germline values: CDR1 LGHNA, CDR2 YNFKEQ. The CDR3 is 16 residues long. The CDR3 DNA follows: TGTACCAGCAGCCAAGATCGGACGGGAGGGCCGGAGGAGCAATACTTC. Translation gives CTSSQDRTGGPEEQYF.

CDR3 region: CASGQRGSMSYEQYF. DNA of the CDR3: TGTGCTAGTGGTCAACGGGGTTCTATGTCATACGAGCAGTACTTC. The J gene is TRBJ2-7, the V gene TRBV12-5; possibly TRBD2 for D (5 bases). There are 15 residues in the CDR3. V gave up 5 bases and J gave up 4 bases, with 18 bases separating them. Germline V gene sequence: CDR1 LGHNT, CDR2 FRNRAP.

Of note for this clonotype: Germline and junction disagree at one end, which may indicate a read error. This rearrangement joins TRBV7-8 to TRBJ1-2; no clear D. Germline V lookup: CDR1 SGHVS, CDR2 FQNEAQ. The CDR3 extends over 15 amino acids. The CDR3 DNA reads as TGTGCCAGCAGCCCCTCCGGACGGGTGGGCTATGCCTACACCTTT. Protein: CASSPSGRVGYAYTF.

At least ten counts were recorded for this clonotype. V gene TRBV10-2 combines with J gene TRBJ2-3; D may be TRBD2 (5 bases). Between the trimmed V and J ends, which lost 1 base and 4 bases, there was a span of 15 bases. The CDR3 is made up of 16 amino acids. Germline V CDR1 and CDR2: WSHSY, SAAADI. The CDR3 protein is CASSEYREGGPDTQYF. CDR3 DNA: TGCGCCAGCAGTGAGTATCGAGAGGGTGGTCCAGATACGCAGTATTTT.

The table lists this clonotype with a few counts. This chain joins TRBV15 and TRBJ1-6, with unresolved D. This CDR3 comprises 15 residues. Trimming left V 0 bases short and J 4 bases short, with 7 bases between. The germline CDR1 and CDR2 sequences are LNHNV and YYDKDF (reference sequence). CDR3 coding DNA: TGTGCCACCAGCAGAGATCGACGGTATAATTCACCCCTCCACTTT. Translation: CATSRDRRYNSPLHF.

This clonotype was detected a few times. This sequence joins TRBV4-1 and TRBJ2-3, with no clear D. Germline CDR1 and CDR2: MGHRA and YSYEKL. This CDR3 has 18 amino acids. The V end lost 2 bases, the J end lost 6 bases, and 24 bases lay between the germline ends. CDR3 loop: CASSQLGMVAEDSDTQYF. The CDR3 DNA is TGCGCCAGCAGCCAACTAGGCATGGTAGCTGAAGACTCGGATACGCAGTATTTT.

This clonotype was seen once. This chain links TRBV6-6 with TRBJ2-7; 7 bases are a match to TRBD1. The germline V gene encodes CDR1 MNHNY and CDR2 SVGAGI (reference sequence). This CDR3 region has 14 residues. J gave up 6 bases and V 1 base, and 6 bases lay outside the gene matches. DNA for the CDR3: TGTGCCAGCAGTTACTTGACAGGGCAGGGCGAGCAGTACTTC. Protein sequence: CASSYLTGQGEQYF.

Concerning this clonotype: One end of the junction is discordant with germline, which a read error may explain. The genes are TRBV6-2 or TRBV6-3 and TRBJ2-1; 7 positions match TRBD2. CDR1 is MNHEY, CDR2 SVGEGT, per germline. The CDR3 extends over 16 amino acids. CDR3 protein: CASRYTSVGSYDEQFF. In DNA, the CDR3 is TGTGCCAGCAGATACACTAGCGTGGGCTCCTACGATGAGCAGTTCTTC.

Remarks on this clonotype: At one end, the junction sequence differs from germline, possibly due to a read error. The genes are TRBV6-1 and TRBJ2-6; D may be TRBD1 or TRBD2 (5 bases each). Germline V gene sequence: CDR1 MNHNS, CDR2 SASEGT. The CDR3 runs to 14 residues. The CDR3 spells CASSELSGTNILTF. CDR3 coding DNA: TGTGCCAGCAGCGAGCTTTCTGGGACCAACATCCTGACTTTC.

Of note for this clonotype: Being one base from a much bigger clone, this may be a read error. The V gene is TRBV24-1, the J gene TRBJ2-3, with unresolved D. CDR1 and CDR2 from the germline V gene are KGHDR and SFDVKD. This CDR3 is 12 amino acids long. CDR3 nucleotides: TGTGCCACCAATGATTGGGGAGATACGCAGTATTTT. Translated, it gives CATNDWGDTQYF.

This clonotype was recorded a few times. Since a much larger clone is just one base distant, this may be a read error. This chain connects TRBV18 to TRBJ1-6; the match to TRBD1 covers 10 bases. Germline loops: CDR1 KGHSH, CDR2 LQKENI. The CDR3 is 13 amino acids. CDR3 loop: CASWTGGGSPIHF. The CDR3 bases are TGTGCCAGCTGGACAGGGGGAGGTTCACCCATCCACTTT.

With respect to this clonotype: Because it lacks the conserved phenylalanine or tryptophan at the end, this CDR3 is likely a read error. The CDR3 loop is CAISPVGNTEAFS. The CDR3 DNA follows: TGTGCCATCAGTCCGGTAGGAAACACTGAAGCTTTCTCA. The chain couples TRBV10-3 to TRBJ1-1; D unclear. This CDR3 has 13 amino acids. The V gene's germline CDR1 is ENHRY and CDR2 SYGVKD. The V and J ends lost 5 bases and 2 bases respectively, with 9 bases between them.

Of note for this clonotype: The final CDR3 position lacks the conserved phenylalanine or tryptophan, pointing to a likely read error. The CDR3 DNA follows: TGCAGCGCTGGACTAGCGGAAGAGACTCAGTACTTA. Protein: CSAGLAEETQYL. The chain combines TRBV29-1 with TRBJ2-5, with 10 bases matching TRBD2. The CDR3 has 12 residues. Looked up from germline, CDR1 is SQVTM and CDR2 is ANQGSEA.

The chain carries TRBV19 and TRBJ2-1, with D perhaps matching TRBD2 (6 bases). The germline gives CDR1 LNHDA, CDR2 SQIVND (reference sequence). The CDR3 has 13 residues. The CDR3 here is CSATPGSYNEQFF. In DNA form, the CDR3 reads TGTTCCGCCACCCCCGGGAGCTACAATGAGCAGTTCTTC.